These 13 T cell receptor beta chains share one sample of origin, sequenced in a study of T cells after yellow fever vaccination. TCRdb re-analysed the 5' RACE reads in MiXCR, keeping a single row per CDR3 protein. The sample includes under 300,000 distinct CDR3 sequences, 6% to 7.5% seen only once; the top ten take approximately 0.85%. Sequencing used CD4+ T cells sorted from PBMCs, obtained 15 days after the yellow fever booster vaccination. The receptors were sampled from a man aged 25-40 years who received the YFV17D yellow fever vaccine.

This chain's CDR3 is CASSADSMNTEAFF. The CDR3, as DNA: TGTGCCAGCAGTGCCGACAGTATGAACACTGAAGCTTTCTTT. V and J are TRBV12-3 or TRBV12-4 and TRBJ1-1, with D perhaps matching TRBD1 (5 bases). The CDR3 has 14 amino acids. The V end was cut by 5 bases, the J end by 0 bases, with 10 bases between.

J is TRBJ2-7 and V is TRBV6-2 or TRBV6-3, with D possibly being TRBD1 (6 bases). The CDR3 totals 12 residues. With 11 bases removed from V and 6 bases from J, the gap between germline ends came to 17 bases. The germline V gene encodes CDR1 MNHEY and CDR2 SVGEGT. CDR3 residues: CARNRVYGEQYF. The CDR3 DNA reads TGTGCCCGCAACAGGGTCTATGGCGAGCAGTACTTC.

This clonotype was counted a few times. The chain employs TRBV19 and TRBJ2-5; possibly TRBD1 for D (6 bases). The CDR3 covers 15 residues. The V gene's germline CDR1 is LNHDA and CDR2 SQIVND (reference sequence). Trimming removed 2 bases from V and 5 bases from J, with 15 bases in between. In DNA form, the CDR3 reads TGTGCCAGTAGTATATGGGGACAACCTGGGGAGACCCAGTACTTC. Translated, it gives CASSIWGQPGETQYF.

The chain has TRBV12-3 or TRBV12-4 and TRBJ2-2; 9 positions match TRBD1. This CDR3 contains 18 residues. The trim removed 5 bases at V and 0 bases at J, leaving 10 bases unmatched. This CDR3 is CASSPRYRQGANTGELFF. Written as DNA, the CDR3 is TGTGCCAGCAGTCCCCGCTATCGACAGGGGGCGAACACCGGGGAGCTGTTTTTT.

This clonotype was recorded a few times. V and J are TRBV6-5 and TRBJ2-1, with a tentative D call TRBD1 (5 bases). Trimming shortened V by 2 bases and J by 0 bases, and 11 bases separated the two germline ends. Germline values: CDR1 MNHEY, CDR2 SVGAGI. CDR3 length equals 16 residues. Here the CDR3 reads CASSYRQFNSYNEQFF. The CDR3 DNA follows: TGTGCCAGCAGTTACCGACAGTTTAACTCCTACAATGAGCAGTTCTTC.

This clonotype was recorded a few times. The chain uses TRBV7-9 and TRBJ1-6, with D perhaps matching TRBD1 (5 bases). The germline gives CDR1 SEHNR, CDR2 FQNEAQ (reference sequence). The CDR3 totals 15 residues. V lost 0 bases, J lost 8 bases, and 11 bases lay in between. CDR3 sequence (DNA): TGTGCCAGCAGCTTAGCGGGGACTCAAGATTCACCCCTCCACTTT. It codes for CASSLAGTQDSPLHF.

This rearrangement joins TRBV4-3 to TRBJ2-7; maybe TRBD2 (6 bases). Looked up from germline, CDR1 is LGHNA and CDR2 is YSLEER. V was clipped by 4 bases and J by 3 bases, with 16 bases between them. The CDR3 sequence is 15 residues long. The CDR3 bases are TGCGCCAGCAGCCTTAACATTCTGGGGGGCTACGAGCAGTACTTC. This translates into CASSLNILGGYEQYF.

This clonotype was seen a handful of times. The chain joins TRBV7-2 to TRBJ1-1; D unresolved. The V gene's germline CDR1 is SGHTA and CDR2 FQGNSA. Trimming stripped 5 bases from V and 7 bases from J, with 11 bases between. The CDR3 contains 12 residues. The CDR3 DNA follows: TGTGCCAGCAGCCCAGTCGGGCGTGAAGCTTTCTTT. This gives the protein CASSPVGREAFF.

This clonotype occurred a few times. The chain is built from TRBV7-9 and TRBJ2-3, with a tentative D call TRBD2 (6 bases). The CDR3 spans 17 residues. CDR1 is SEHNR and CDR2 is FQNEAQ in the germline V gene (reference sequence). Trimming cost V 3 bases and J 1 base, with 17 bases left between them. In DNA form, the CDR3 reads TGTGCCAGCAGCTTCCCCCGGCTCCAGCGGGGCACAGATACGCAGTATTTT. Translated, it gives CASSFPRLQRGTDTQYF.

The chain combines TRBV20-1 with TRBJ2-3, with TRBD2 matching 10 bases. The germline V gene encodes CDR1 DFQATT and CDR2 SNEGSKA (reference sequence). V lost 1 base, J lost 4 bases, and 5 bases stayed unmatched. This CDR3 region has 15 residues. CDR3 sequence: CSARVSSGSADTQYF. The CDR3, as DNA: TGCAGTGCTAGAGTATCTAGCGGGAGTGCAGATACGCAGTATTTT.

This clonotype was detected ten times or more. V usage is TRBV5-1 and J usage is TRBJ1-1; possible D gene TRBD1, 5 bases. V was pared by 0 bases and J by 5 bases, with 11 bases between. CDR3 length: 14 amino acids. Germline V gives CDR1 SGHRS, CDR2 YFSETQ. The DNA for the CDR3 is TGCGCCAGCAGCTTGGAGGGGCCGGGGACTGAAGCTTTCTTT. Translating gives CASSLEGPGTEAFF.

The J gene is TRBJ1-6, the V gene TRBV4-3; D may be TRBD1 (5 bases). The length of the CDR3 is 15 residues. Germline V gene sequence: CDR1 LGHNA, CDR2 YSLEER. Trimming shortened V by 1 base and J by 10 bases, and 14 bases separated the two germline ends. The CDR3 nucleotides read TGCGCCAGCAGCCAAGGACAGAAAGTTTCATCACCCCTCCACTTT. It codes for CASSQGQKVSSPLHF.

The V call is TRBV14, the J call TRBJ2-3; D gene unclear. V lost 4 bases, J lost 10 bases, and 15 bases lay in between. The germline gives CDR1 SGHDN, CDR2 FVKESK. The CDR3 extends over 13 amino acids. CDR3 protein: CASSPESTVPQYF. The CDR3, as DNA: TGTGCCAGCAGCCCCGAATCGACGGTTCCGCAGTATTTT. The full variable domain, completed using reference TRBV14 and TRBJ2-3, is EAGVTQFPSHSVIEKGQTVTLRCDPISGHDNLYWYRRVMGKEIKFLLHFVKESKQDESGMPNNRFLAERTGGTYSTLKVQPAELEDSGVYFCASSPESTVPQYFGPGTRLTVL.